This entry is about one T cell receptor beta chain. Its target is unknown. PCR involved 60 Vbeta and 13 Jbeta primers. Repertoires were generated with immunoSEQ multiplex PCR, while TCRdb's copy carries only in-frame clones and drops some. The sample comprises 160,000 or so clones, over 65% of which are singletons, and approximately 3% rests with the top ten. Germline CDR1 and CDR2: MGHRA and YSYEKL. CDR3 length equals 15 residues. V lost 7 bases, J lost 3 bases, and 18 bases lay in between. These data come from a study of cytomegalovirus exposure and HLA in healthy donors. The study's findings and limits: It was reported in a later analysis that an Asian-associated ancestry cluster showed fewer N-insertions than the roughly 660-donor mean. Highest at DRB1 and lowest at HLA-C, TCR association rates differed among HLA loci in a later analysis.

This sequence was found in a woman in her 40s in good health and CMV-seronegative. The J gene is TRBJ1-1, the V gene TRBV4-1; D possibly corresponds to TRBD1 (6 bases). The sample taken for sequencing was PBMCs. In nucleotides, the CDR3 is TGCGCCAGCACTCAGAGCGGGGGCCGGGACACTGAAGCTTTCTTT. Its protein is CASTQSGGRDTEAFF.